These 3 T cell receptor beta chains share one sample of origin, sequenced in a study of OX40 agonist ivuxolimab in advanced cancers. Data came from immunoSEQ multiplex PCR; TCRdb stores just in-frame clones and leaves some out. The data hold some 65,000 clones, with roughly 91% observed a single time. Sequenced material: CD4+ or CD8+ T cells sorted from blood, taken in a trial of the OX40 agonist ivuxolimab. All receptors come from an adult with an advanced solid tumor such as melanoma, head and neck, liver or kidney cancer.

CDR3 sequence (DNA): TGTGCCAGCAGTGAGTCCCTTACTGAAGCTTTCTTT. Its protein product is CASSESLTEAFF. The rearrangement joins TRBV6-1 to TRBJ1-1; the D is unclear. Germline values: CDR1 MNHNS, CDR2 SASEGT. The CDR3 extends over 12 amino acids. Trimming cost V 3 bases and J 5 bases, with 7 bases left between them.

This sequence joins TRBV7-2 and TRBJ1-1; D remains ambiguous. The germline V and J ends were trimmed by 5 bases and 0 bases, with 16 bases remaining between them. CDR3 length: 16 amino acids. Germline assignment: CDR1 SGHTA and CDR2 FQGNSA. Here the CDR3 DNA reads TGTGCCAGCAGCCCCTTTTTGAGGAGCATGAACACTGAAGCTTTCTTT. It codes for CASSPFLRSMNTEAFF.

CDR3 region: CASSLGGTSNYGYTF. In DNA form, the CDR3 reads TGTGCCAGCAGCTTAGGTGGGACCTCTAACTATGGCTACACCTTC. The chain recombines TRBV7-2 with TRBJ1-2, with a weak D call TRBD1 (5 bases). V lost 1 base and J 0 bases, leaving 9 bases between the germline ends. CDR3 length: 15 residues. Germline-derived CDR1 and CDR2 are SGHTA and FQGNSA.